The clone carrying this T cell receptor (beta chain) was counted ten times or more. The target antigen is unknown. Researchers barred patients who had uncontrolled infection, other autoimmune disease, pregnancy or lactation. The PBMCs were sourced from fresh peripheral blood (approximately 10 ml). The sample comes from a study of T cells in Graves' hyperthyroidism and ophthalmopathy. Study context: Peripheral blood was acquired at first diagnosis, ahead of any therapy whatsoever. Study conclusions and caveats: In blood, most of the thyroid clonotypes expanded above 0.001 were also present.

Amplification targeted TCR beta CDR3 regions from RNA transcripts. HTBI primers were employed in a first-round RT-PCR of the TCR CDR3. TCRdb re-called the multiplex PCR reads with MiXCR, one entry per CDR3 protein. The sample consists of a few hundred thousand distinct CDR3 sequences, roughly 18% of them appearing once. V lost 7 bases, J lost 7 bases, and 11 bases stayed unmatched. The germline CDR1 and CDR2 sequences are SGHTS and YDEGEE. CDR3 length: 13 amino acids. This clonotype was obtained from a man between 18 and 29 years old with Graves' ophthalmopathy. Sample: blood. V usage is TRBV5-8 and J usage is TRBJ2-7; 7 nucleotides match TRBD1. CDR3 region: CASHTETGLEQYF. The CDR3 region has the DNA TGTGCCAGCCATACTGAGACAGGGCTGGAGCAGTACTTC.